This TCR beta chain was profiled in a study of blood T cell repertoires in COVID-19. Study details: Sample material is recorded as cDNA or gDNA derived from T cells, B-cell-depleted T cells, or PBMCs.

With V trimmed by 4 bases and J by 3 bases, 8 bases remained unmatched. Germline V gene data show CDR1 as MDHEN and CDR2 as SYDVKM. The CDR3 spans 16 residues. Only in-frame clones appear in the TCRdb table, and some are missing; sequencing was by immunoSEQ multiplex PCR. This table has 250,000 to 300,000 clones, 75% to 90% appearing once. The chain uses TRBV28 and TRBJ2-3; 9 positions agree with TRBD2. The sequenced material came from PBMCs or T cells enriched from blood (not recorded which). The TCR was taken from a middle-aged woman who had recovered from COVID-19. DNA for the CDR3: TGTGCCAGCAGTTCTAGGCCGAGCGGGAGGACAGATACGCAGTATTTT. Residues: CASSSRPSGRTDTQYF.